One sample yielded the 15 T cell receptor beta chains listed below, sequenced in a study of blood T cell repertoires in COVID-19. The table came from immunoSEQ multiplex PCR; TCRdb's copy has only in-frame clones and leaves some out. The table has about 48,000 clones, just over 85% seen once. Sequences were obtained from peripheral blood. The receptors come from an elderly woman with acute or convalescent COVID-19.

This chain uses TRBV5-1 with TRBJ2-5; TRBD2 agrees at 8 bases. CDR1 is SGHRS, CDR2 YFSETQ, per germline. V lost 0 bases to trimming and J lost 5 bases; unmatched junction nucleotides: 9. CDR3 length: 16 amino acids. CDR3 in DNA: TGCGCCAGCAGCTTGGAGGGGACTAGGGGTGCGGAGACCCAGTACTTC. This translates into CASSLEGTRGAETQYF.

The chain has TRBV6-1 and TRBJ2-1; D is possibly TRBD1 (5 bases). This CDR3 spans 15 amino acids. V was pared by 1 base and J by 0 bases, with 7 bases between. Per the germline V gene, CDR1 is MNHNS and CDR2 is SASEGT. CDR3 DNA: TGTGCCAGCAGTGAAGGACAGAGCTCCTACAATGAGCAGTTCTTC. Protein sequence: CASSEGQSSYNEQFF.

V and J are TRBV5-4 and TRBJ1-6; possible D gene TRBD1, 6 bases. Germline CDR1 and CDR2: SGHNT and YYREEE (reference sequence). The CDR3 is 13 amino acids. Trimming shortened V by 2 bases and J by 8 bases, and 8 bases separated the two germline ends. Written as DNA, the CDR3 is TGTGCCAGCAGCTTTCGGACAGATTCACCCCTCCACTTT. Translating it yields CASSFRTDSPLHF.

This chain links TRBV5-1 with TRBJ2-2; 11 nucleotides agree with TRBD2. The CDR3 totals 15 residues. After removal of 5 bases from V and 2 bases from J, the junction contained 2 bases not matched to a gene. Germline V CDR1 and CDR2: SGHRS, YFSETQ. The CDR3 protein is CASRLAGGNTGELFF. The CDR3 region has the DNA TGCGCCAGCAGGCTAGCGGGGGGAAACACCGGGGAGCTGTTTTTT.

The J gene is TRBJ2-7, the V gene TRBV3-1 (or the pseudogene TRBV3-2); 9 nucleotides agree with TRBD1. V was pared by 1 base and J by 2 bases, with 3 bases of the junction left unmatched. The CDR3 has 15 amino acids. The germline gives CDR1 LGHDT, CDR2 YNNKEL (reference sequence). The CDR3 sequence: CASSQGTGEAYEQYF. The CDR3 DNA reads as TGTGCCAGCAGCCAAGGGACAGGGGAGGCCTACGAGCAGTACTTC.

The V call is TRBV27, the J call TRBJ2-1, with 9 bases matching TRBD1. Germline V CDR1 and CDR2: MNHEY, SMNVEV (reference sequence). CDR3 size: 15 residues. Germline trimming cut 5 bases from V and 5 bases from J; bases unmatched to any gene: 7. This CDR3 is CASSLGTGFNNEQFF. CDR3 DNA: TGTGCCAGCAGTCTTGGGACAGGGTTCAACAATGAGCAGTTCTTC.

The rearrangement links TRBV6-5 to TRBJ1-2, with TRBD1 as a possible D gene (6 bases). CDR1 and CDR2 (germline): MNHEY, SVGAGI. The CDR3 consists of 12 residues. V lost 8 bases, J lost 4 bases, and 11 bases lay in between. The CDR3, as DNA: TGTGCCAGCCTAGGGGGGGGCTATGGCTACACCTTC. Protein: CASLGGGYGYTF.

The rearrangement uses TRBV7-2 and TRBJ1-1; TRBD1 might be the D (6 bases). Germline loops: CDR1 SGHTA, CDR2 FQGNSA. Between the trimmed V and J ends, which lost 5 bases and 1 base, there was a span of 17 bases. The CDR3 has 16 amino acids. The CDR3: CASSPPRQARNTEAFF. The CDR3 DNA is TGTGCCAGCAGCCCCCCTAGACAGGCCCGGAACACTGAAGCTTTCTTT. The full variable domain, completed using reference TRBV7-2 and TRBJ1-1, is GAGVSQSPSNKVTEKGKDVELRCDPISGHTALYWYRQSLGQGLEFLIYFQGNSAPDKSGLPSDRFSAERTGGSVSTLTIQRTQQEDSAVYLCASSPPRQARNTEAFFGQGTRLTVV.

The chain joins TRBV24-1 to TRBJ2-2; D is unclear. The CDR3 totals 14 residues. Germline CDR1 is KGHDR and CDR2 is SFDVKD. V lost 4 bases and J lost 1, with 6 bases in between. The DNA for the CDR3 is TGTGCCACCAGTGACCCCGGGAACACCGGGGAGCTGTTTTTT. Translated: CATSDPGNTGELFF.

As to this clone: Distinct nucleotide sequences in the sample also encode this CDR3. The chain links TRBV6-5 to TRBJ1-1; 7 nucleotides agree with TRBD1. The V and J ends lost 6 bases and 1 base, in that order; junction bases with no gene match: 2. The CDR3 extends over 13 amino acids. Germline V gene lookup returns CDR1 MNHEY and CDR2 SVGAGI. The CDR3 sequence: CASSGQENTEAFF. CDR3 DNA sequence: TGTGCCAGCAGCGGACAGGAGAACACTGAAGCTTTCTTT.

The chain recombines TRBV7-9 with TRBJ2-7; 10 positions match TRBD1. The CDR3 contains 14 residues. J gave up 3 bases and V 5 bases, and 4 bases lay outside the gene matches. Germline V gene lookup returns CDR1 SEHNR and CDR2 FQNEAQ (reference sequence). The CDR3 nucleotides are TGTGCCAGCAGCCCAGGACAGGGGGACTACGAGCAGTACTTC. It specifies CASSPGQGDYEQYF.

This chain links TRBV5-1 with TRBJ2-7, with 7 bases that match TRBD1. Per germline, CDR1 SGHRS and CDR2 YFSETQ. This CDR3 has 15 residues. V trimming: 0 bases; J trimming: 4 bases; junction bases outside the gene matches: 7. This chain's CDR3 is CASSLDRDSLYEQYF. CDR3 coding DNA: TGCGCCAGCAGCTTGGACCGGGACAGCCTTTACGAGCAGTACTTC.

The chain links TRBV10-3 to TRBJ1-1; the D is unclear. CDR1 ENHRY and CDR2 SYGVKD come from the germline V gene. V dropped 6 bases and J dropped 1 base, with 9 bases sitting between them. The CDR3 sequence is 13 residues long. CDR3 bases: TGTGCCATCAGCGACGACACGAACACTGAAGCTTTCTTT. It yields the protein CAISDDTNTEAFF.

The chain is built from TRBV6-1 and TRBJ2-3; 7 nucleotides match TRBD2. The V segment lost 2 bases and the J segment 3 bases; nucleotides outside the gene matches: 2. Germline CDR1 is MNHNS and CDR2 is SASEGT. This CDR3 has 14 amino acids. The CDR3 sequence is CASSELSGTDTQYF. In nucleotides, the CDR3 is TGTGCCAGCAGTGAACTTAGCGGGACAGATACGCAGTATTTT.

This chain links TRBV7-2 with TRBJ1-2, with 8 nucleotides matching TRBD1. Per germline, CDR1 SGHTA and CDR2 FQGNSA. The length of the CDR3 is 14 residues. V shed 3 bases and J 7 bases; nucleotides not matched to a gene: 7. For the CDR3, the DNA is TGTGCCAGCAGCTTGGACAGGGTAATAAGTGGCTACACCTTC. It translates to CASSLDRVISGYTF.